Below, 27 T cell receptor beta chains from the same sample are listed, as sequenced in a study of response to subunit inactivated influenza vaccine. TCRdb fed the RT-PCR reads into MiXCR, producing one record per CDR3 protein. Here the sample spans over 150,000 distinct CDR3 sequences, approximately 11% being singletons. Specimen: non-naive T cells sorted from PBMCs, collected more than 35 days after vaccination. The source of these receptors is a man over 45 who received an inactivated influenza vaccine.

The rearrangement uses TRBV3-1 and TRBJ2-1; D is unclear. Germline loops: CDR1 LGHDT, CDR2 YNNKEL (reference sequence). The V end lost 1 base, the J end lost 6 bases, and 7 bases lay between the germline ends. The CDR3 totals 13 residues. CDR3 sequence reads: CASSQGLINEQFF. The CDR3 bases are TGTGCCAGCAGCCAAGGACTGATCAATGAGCAGTTCTTC.

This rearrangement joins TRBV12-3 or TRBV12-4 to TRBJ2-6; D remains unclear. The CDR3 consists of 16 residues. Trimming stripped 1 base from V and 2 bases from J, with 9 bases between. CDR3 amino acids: CASSLEGGAGANVLTF. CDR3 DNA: TGTGCCAGCAGTTTAGAAGGTGGGGCTGGGGCCAACGTCCTGACTTTC.

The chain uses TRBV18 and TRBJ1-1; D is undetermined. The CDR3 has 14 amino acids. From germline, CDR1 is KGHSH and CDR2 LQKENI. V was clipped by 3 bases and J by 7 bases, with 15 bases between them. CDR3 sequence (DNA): TGTGCCAGCTCACCCCGGTTTGAAGCCGGTGAAGCTTTCTTT. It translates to CASSPRFEAGEAFF.

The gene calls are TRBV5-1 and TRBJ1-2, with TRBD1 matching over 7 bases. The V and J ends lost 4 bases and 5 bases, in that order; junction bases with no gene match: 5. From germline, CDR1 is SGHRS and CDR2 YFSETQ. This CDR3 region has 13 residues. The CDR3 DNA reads TGCGCCAGCAGCACCGACAGGGTTTATGGCTACACCTTC. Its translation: CASSTDRVYGYTF.

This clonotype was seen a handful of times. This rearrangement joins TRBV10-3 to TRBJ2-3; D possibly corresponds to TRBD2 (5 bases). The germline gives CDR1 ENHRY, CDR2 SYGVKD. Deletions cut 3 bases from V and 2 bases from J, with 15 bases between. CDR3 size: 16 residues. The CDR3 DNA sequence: TGTGCCATCAGTGATGGCGGGCCAAGAGTCACAGATACGCAGTATTTT. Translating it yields CAISDGGPRVTDTQYF.

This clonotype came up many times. CDR3 DNA sequence: TGCAGCGTTGAGTTGGACAGGTCCTACGAGCAGTACTTC. Residues: CSVELDRSYEQYF. This chain uses TRBV29-1 with TRBJ2-7; TRBD1 agrees at 7 bases. The germline V gene has CDR1 SQVTM and CDR2 ANQGSEA. V trimming: 3 bases; J trimming: 1 base; junction bases outside the gene matches: 3. The CDR3 consists of 13 residues.

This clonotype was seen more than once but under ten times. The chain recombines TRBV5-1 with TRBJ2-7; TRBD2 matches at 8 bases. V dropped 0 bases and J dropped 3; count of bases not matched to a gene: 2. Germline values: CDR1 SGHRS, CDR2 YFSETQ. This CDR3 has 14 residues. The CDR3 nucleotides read TGCGCCAGCAGCTTGGCACTAGCGGACTACGAGCAGTACTTC. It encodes CASSLALADYEQYF.

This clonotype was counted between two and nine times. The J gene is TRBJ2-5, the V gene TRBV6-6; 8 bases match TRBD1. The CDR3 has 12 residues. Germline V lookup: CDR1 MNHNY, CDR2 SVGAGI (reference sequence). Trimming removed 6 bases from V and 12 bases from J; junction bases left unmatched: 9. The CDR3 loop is CASSRLGQEEYF. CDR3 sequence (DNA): TGTGCCAGCAGCCGATTGGGACAGGAGGAGTACTTC.

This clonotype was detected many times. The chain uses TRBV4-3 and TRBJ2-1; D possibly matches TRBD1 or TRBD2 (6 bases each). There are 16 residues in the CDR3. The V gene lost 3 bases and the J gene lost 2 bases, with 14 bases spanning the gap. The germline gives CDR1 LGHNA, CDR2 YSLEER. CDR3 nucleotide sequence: TGCGCCAGCAGCCAGGGCTGGAGGGGGACCTACAATGAGCAGTTCTTC. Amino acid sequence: CASSQGWRGTYNEQFF.

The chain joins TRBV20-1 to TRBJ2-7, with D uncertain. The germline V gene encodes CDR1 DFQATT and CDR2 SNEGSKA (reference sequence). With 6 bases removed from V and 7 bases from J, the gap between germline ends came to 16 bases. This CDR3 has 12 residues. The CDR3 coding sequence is TGCAGTGCCTATGACCACGTCGGGGAGCAGTACTTC. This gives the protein CSAYDHVGEQYF.

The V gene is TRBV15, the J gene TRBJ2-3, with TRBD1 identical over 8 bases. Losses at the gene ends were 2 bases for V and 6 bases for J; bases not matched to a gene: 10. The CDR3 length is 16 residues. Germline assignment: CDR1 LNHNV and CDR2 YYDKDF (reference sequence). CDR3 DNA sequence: TGTGCCACCAGCAGATCTCCGACAGGGGATGGGGATACGCAGTATTTT. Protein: CATSRSPTGDGDTQYF.

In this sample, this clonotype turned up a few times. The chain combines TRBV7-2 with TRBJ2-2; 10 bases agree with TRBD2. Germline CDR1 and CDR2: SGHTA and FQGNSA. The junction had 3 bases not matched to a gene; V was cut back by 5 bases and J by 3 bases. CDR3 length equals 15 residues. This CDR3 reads CASSQRGGDTGELFF. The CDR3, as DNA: TGTGCCAGCAGCCAGCGGGGGGGGGACACCGGGGAGCTGTTTTTT.

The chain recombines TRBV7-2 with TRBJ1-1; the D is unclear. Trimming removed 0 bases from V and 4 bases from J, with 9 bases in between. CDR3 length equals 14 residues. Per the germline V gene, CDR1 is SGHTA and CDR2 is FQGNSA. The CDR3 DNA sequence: TGTGCCAGCAGCTTAGCGTTAGGGAGCACTGAAGCTTTCTTT. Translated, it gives CASSLALGSTEAFF.

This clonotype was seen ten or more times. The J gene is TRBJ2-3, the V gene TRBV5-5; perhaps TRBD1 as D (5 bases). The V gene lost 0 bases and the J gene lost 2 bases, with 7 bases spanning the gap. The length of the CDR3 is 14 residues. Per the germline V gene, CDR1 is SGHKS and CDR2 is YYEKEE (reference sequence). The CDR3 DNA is TGTGCCAGCAGCTTGGGACAGTACACAGATACGCAGTATTTT. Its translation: CASSLGQYTDTQYF. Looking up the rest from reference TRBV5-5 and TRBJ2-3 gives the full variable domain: DAGVTQSPTHLIKTRGQQVTLRCSPISGHKSVSWYQQVLGQGPQFIFQYYEKEERGRGNFPDRFSARQFPNYSSELNVNALLLGDSALYLCASSLGQYTDTQYFGPGTRLTVL.

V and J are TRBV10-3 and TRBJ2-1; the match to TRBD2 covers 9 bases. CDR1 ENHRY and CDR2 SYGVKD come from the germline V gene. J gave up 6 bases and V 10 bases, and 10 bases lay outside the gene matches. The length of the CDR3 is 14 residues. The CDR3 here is CATLSAGGLNEQFF. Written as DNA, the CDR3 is TGTGCCACCCTTTCGGCGGGAGGGCTCAATGAGCAGTTCTTC.

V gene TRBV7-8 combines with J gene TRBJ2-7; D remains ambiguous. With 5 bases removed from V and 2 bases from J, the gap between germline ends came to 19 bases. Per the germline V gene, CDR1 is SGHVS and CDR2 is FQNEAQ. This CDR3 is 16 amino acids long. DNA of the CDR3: TGTGCCAGCAGCCAATCACGGGCCGGAATCACCTACGAGCAGTACTTC. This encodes CASSQSRAGITYEQYF. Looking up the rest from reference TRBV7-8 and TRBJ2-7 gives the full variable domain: GAGVSQSPRYKVAKRGQDVALRCDPISGHVSLFWYQQALGQGPEFLTYFQNEAQLDKSGLPSDRFFAERPEGSVSTLKIQRTQQEDSAVYLCASSQSRAGITYEQYFGPGTRLTVT.

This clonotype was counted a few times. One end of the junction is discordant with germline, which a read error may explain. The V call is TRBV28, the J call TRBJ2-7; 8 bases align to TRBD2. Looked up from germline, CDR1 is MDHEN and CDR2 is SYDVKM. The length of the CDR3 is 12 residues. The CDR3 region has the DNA TGTGCCAGCAGTTTAAGGTTCGGAGCGGGGGACTTC. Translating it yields CASSLRFGAGDF.

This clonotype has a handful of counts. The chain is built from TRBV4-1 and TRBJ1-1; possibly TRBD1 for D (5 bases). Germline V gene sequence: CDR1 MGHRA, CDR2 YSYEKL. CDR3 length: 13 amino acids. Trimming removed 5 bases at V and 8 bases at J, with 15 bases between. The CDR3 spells CASSERRTTEAFF. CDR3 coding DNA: TGCGCCAGCAGCGAACGCCGGACAACCGAAGCTTTCTTT.

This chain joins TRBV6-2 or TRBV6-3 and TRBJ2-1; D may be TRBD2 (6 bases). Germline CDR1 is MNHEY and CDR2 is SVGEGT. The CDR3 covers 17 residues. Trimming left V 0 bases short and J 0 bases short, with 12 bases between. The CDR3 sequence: CASSYSFLATSYNEQFF. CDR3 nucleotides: TGTGCCAGCAGTTACTCGTTCCTAGCGACCTCCTACAATGAGCAGTTCTTC.

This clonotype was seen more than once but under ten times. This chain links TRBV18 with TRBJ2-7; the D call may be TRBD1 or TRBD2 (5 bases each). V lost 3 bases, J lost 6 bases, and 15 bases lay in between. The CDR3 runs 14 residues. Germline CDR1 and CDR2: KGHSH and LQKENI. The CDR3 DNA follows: TGTGCCAGCTCACCCCTCCAGGGAGAGGGCGAGCAGTACTTC. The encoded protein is CASSPLQGEGEQYF.

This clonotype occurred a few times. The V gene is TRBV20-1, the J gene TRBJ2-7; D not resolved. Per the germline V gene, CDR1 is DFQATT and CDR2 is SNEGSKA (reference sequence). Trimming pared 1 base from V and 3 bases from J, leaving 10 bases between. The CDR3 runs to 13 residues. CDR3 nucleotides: TGCAGTGCTAGAGCCCCTAGTAGCTACGAGCAGTACTTC. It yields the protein CSARAPSSYEQYF.

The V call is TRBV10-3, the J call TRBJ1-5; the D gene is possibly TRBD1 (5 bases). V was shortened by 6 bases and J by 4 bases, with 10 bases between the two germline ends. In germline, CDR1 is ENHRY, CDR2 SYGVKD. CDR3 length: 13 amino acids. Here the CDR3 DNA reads TGTGCCATCAGCCGGGACCAAAATCAGCCCCAGCATTTT. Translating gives CAISRDQNQPQHF.

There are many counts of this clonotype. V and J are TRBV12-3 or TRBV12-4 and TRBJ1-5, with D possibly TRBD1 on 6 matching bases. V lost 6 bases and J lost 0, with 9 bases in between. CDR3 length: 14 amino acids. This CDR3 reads CASRQGISNQPQHF. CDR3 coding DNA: TGTGCCAGCAGGCAGGGGATTAGCAATCAGCCCCAGCATTTT.

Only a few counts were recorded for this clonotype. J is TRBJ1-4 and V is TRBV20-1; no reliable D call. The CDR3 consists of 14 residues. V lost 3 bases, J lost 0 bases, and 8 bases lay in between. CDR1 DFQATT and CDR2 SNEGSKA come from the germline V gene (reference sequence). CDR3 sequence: CSASFRSTNEKLFF. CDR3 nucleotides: TGCAGTGCTAGTTTCCGATCAACTAATGAAAAACTGTTTTTT.

CDR3: CASSESTSQETQYF. Here the CDR3 DNA reads TGCGCCAGCAGTGAGTCGACGTCCCAAGAGACCCAGTACTTC. The rearrangement links TRBV10-1 to TRBJ2-5; D gene ambiguous. Germline V gene lookup returns CDR1 WNHNN and CDR2 SYGVQD (reference sequence). The CDR3 extends over 14 amino acids. V lost 0 bases to trimming and J lost 1 base, with 6 bases between them.

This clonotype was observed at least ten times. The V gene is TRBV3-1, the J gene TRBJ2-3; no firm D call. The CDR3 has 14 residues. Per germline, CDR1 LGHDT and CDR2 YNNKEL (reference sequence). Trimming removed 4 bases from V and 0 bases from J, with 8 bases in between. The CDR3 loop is CASSPRLSTDTQYF. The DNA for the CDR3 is TGTGCCAGCAGCCCGCGACTGAGCACAGATACGCAGTATTTT.

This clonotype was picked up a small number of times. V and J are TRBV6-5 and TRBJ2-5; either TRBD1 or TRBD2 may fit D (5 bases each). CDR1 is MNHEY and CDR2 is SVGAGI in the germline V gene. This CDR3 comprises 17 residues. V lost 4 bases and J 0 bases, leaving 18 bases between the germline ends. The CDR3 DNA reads TGTGCCAGCAGTTCGAGGGACCTGGGGGTTAACCAAGAGACCCAGTACTTC. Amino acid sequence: CASSSRDLGVNQETQYF.